One sample yielded the 17 T cell receptor beta chains listed below, sequenced in a study of blood T cell repertoires in COVID-19. The repertoire was sequenced with immunoSEQ multiplex PCR; TCRdb's copy has only in-frame clones and lacks some. The table records about 64,000 clones, 80% to 85% of them present only once. Input material: peripheral blood. These receptors originate from a human donor in a cohort sampled during active COVID-19.

A single count supports this clone. The J gene is TRBJ2-1, the V gene TRBV18; D perhaps matches TRBD2 (6 bases). Germline loops: CDR1 KGHSH, CDR2 LQKENI. V was trimmed by 3 bases and J by 8 bases, leaving 17 bases between them. This CDR3 spans 15 amino acids. The CDR3 sequence is CASSPGYGQRDEQFF. CDR3 in DNA: TGTGCCAGCTCACCTGGATATGGCCAGCGGGATGAGCAGTTCTTC.

This clone was observed a handful of times. The rearrangement uses TRBV10-3 and TRBJ1-3; no clear D. The CDR3 extends over 15 amino acids. Germline values: CDR1 ENHRY, CDR2 SYGVKD. V was shortened by 6 bases and J by 0 bases, with 12 bases between the two germline ends. The CDR3 region has the DNA TGTGCCATCAGAAGCCCGGGGAGCTCTGGAAACACCATATATTTT. This sequence encodes CAIRSPGSSGNTIYF.

This chain joins TRBV6-5 and TRBJ2-3; the D gene is possibly TRBD1 (6 bases). Trimming cost V 11 bases and J 2 bases, with 17 bases left between them. Per germline, CDR1 MNHEY and CDR2 SVGAGI. CDR3 length: 14 amino acids. The CDR3 DNA follows: TGTGCCTATAAACAGGGTCGGGTCACAGATACGCAGTATTTT. It specifies CAYKQGRVTDTQYF.

V usage is TRBV7-2 and J usage is TRBJ2-5; TRBD2 matches 8 bases. J was trimmed by 5 bases and V by 10 bases; bases with no gene match: 18. This CDR3 has 16 amino acids. Germline assignment: CDR1 SGHTA and CDR2 FQGNSA. The DNA of the CDR3 is TGTGCCAACGCTTGGGGCGGGCGGGGGGCCGCGGAGACCCAGTACTTC. Its translation is CANAWGGRGAAETQYF.

The V and J genes are TRBV7-9 and TRBJ1-2; 9 bases align to TRBD1. CDR1 SEHNR and CDR2 FQNEAQ come from the germline V gene (reference sequence). With 3 bases clipped from V and 6 bases from J, the junction kept 8 bases outside the gene matches. The CDR3 length is 15 residues. The CDR3 reads CASSFGDRVMDGYTF. As DNA, the CDR3 is TGTGCCAGCAGCTTTGGGGACAGGGTCATGGATGGCTACACCTTC.

V and J are TRBV5-1 and TRBJ2-4; 8 bases are shared with TRBD1. The CDR3 is made up of 14 amino acids. Germline V CDR1 and CDR2: SGHRS, YFSETQ. V was pared by 2 bases and J by 11 bases, with 9 bases of the junction left unmatched. The CDR3 bases are TGCGCCAGCAGCTTCGGACAGGGTATTGACTTTCAGTACTTC. This codes for CASSFGQGIDFQYF.

J is TRBJ1-2 and V is TRBV10-3; D is unresolved. The ends were cut back, 4 bases at V and 0 bases at J, with 18 bases in the middle. The CDR3 spans 17 residues. Germline V gene sequence: CDR1 ENHRY, CDR2 SYGVKD. The CDR3 DNA reads as TGTGCCATCAGTGCGTGGGGAGGGCCCTCTCCTAACTATGGCTACACCTTC. Its protein is CAISAWGGPSPNYGYTF.

The chain couples TRBV6-1 to TRBJ1-2; the D gene is possibly TRBD1 (5 bases). Germline-derived CDR1 and CDR2 are MNHNS and SASEGT. Between the trimmed V and J ends, which lost 2 bases and 7 bases, there was a span of 17 bases. This CDR3 has 15 amino acids. The CDR3 protein is CASSESGVLRSGYTF. The CDR3 DNA is TGTGCCAGCAGTGAATCGGGGGTCCTCCGCAGTGGCTACACCTTC.

This chain connects TRBV5-4 to TRBJ1-2, with D possibly being TRBD1 (6 bases). The CDR3 is 15 residues long. Germline lookup yields CDR1 SGHNT and CDR2 YYREEE (reference sequence). V gave up 4 bases and J gave up 5 bases, with 18 bases separating them. CDR3 DNA: TGTGCCAGCAGCAGCAACAGGGATCCCGATTATGGCTACACCTTC. The encoded protein is CASSSNRDPDYGYTF.

Only one count was recorded for this clone. The rearrangement uses TRBV12-3 or TRBV12-4 and TRBJ2-5; a possible D gene is TRBD2 (5 bases). V was shortened by 5 bases and J by 5 bases, with 6 bases between the two germline ends. The CDR3 covers 11 residues. The CDR3 nucleotides read TGTGCCAGCAGTCCGGGGGAGACCCAGTACTTC. As protein: CASSPGETQYF.

V and J are TRBV7-2 and TRBJ2-1; D is possibly TRBD1 (6 bases). Germline CDR1 and CDR2: SGHTA and FQGNSA. V gave up 6 bases and J gave up 6 bases, with 18 bases separating them. CDR3 size: 15 residues. CDR3 DNA sequence: TGTGCCAGCAGACCTGACAGGTGGAGTAGCAATGAGCAGTTCTTC. Translating gives CASRPDRWSSNEQFF.

The rearrangement joins TRBV9 to TRBJ2-3, with D perhaps TRBD2 (7 bases). In germline, CDR1 is SGDLS, CDR2 YYNGEE. Deletions cut 2 bases from V and 5 bases from J, with 21 bases between. CDR3 length: 17 amino acids. The CDR3 protein is CASSVDGLGGGRDTQYF. In DNA form, the CDR3 reads TGTGCCAGCAGCGTTGATGGTTTGGGGGGGGGCCGAGATACGCAGTATTTT.

This sequence joins TRBV12-3 or TRBV12-4 and TRBJ1-1; 7 bases line up with TRBD1. V dropped 5 bases and J dropped 4; count of bases not matched to a gene: 4. This CDR3 is built from 13 residues. The CDR3 region is CASSRQGGTEAFF. CDR3 nucleotide sequence: TGTGCCAGCAGTAGACAGGGAGGCACTGAAGCTTTCTTT.

V is TRBV2 and J is TRBJ1-5; no reliable D call. Looked up from germline, CDR1 is SNHLY and CDR2 is FYNNEI. The ends were cut back, 4 bases at V and 5 bases at J, with 12 bases in the middle. This CDR3 has 14 amino acids. In DNA form, the CDR3 reads TGTGCCAGCAGTGGTGTGGCAGGTTATCAGCCCCAGCATTTT. It specifies CASSGVAGYQPQHF.

DNA of the CDR3: TGCGCCAGCAGCCACACTAGCGGGGGGGGAAGCGGCGAGCAGTACTTC. Protein sequence: CASSHTSGGGSGEQYF. The chain employs TRBV5-1 and TRBJ2-7, with TRBD2 matching over 13 bases. CDR1 is SGHRS, CDR2 YFSETQ, per germline. This CDR3 region has 16 residues. The V gene end was trimmed by 4 bases and the J gene end by 6 bases; junction bases not matched to a gene: 10.

The V and J genes are TRBV19 and TRBJ1-1; 8 bases map to TRBD1. The CDR3 extends over 15 amino acids. V gave up 6 bases and J gave up 3 bases; unmatched junction bases: 9. The germline V gene has CDR1 LNHDA and CDR2 SQIVND (reference sequence). The CDR3 sequence: CASRPRQGLDTEAFF. CDR3 nucleotides: TGTGCCAGTAGGCCTCGACAGGGGTTGGACACTGAAGCTTTCTTT.

The CDR3 DNA reads as TGTGCCAGCAAGCAAACAGGGGCCCAAGAGACCCAGTACTTC. Translation gives CASKQTGAQETQYF. The chain has TRBV6-5 and TRBJ2-5; TRBD1 agrees at 7 bases. After removal of 7 bases from V and 1 base from J, the junction contained 6 bases not matched to a gene. Germline CDR1 is MNHEY and CDR2 is SVGAGI. The CDR3 contains 14 residues.